This T cell receptor beta chain stems from a study of cytomegalovirus exposure and HLA in healthy donors (TCRdb year 2017). Broadly, across the study: An earlier analysis of some 620 of the donors reported under 300 Gb of sequence data and 117 million unique TCR beta sequences obtained from approximately 180 million T cells. An early release covering roughly 640 HLA-typed donors comprised 250 to 350 gigabases of sequencing data and some 79 million unique TCR sequences. Among the roughly 430 genotyped donors, roughly 80% belonged to the genetic ancestry cluster associated with self-reported Caucasian donors. The study aimed to test whether signatures of past pathogen exposure could be identified by cataloging public T cell receptors. Using immunosequencing, the study profiled T cell repertoires from 640 or so subjects and related those repertoires to cytomegalovirus serostatus. A separate validation cohort of roughly 130 different subjects was used in addition to the 666-subject first cohort. To predict cytomegalovirus infection status, the study combined high-throughput TCR immunosequencing, statistical association of individual TCRs with disease status, and machine learning. In a later analysis, previously published TCR beta repertoires from 500 to 750 donors were re-analyzed and high-resolution HLA genotyping was added so that TCR occurrence patterns could be studied. In the later analysis, no new phenotypic data were used to find candidate immune exposures; instead, reliance was placed on TCR beta sequences and their occurrence across donors. To decide whether each TCR beta V gene segment behaved as functional or pseudogenic, an earlier analysis of some 570 of the donors relied on high-throughput TCR beta sequencing. Donor age, sex, ethnicity and CMV serostatus were compiled alongside the repertoire data. In a later genetic analysis, genome-wide SNP genotypes for about 65% of the roughly 670 donors were used, and that subset was treated as a discovery cohort. Every repertoire in the discovery cohort had been generated on one and the same sequencing platform. Class I and class II HLA loci were covered by the typing at four-digit resolution. Typing coverage varied by locus: roughly 629-640 donors for A, B, C, DRB1 and DQB1; more than 500 for DQA1; about 600 for DPA1; roughly 450 for DPB1. Roughly five DR-DQ haplotypes were handled as single units for association and clustering because linkage in the cohort was strong. Among 300 to 500 genotyped donors of the cohort, an average of around 240,000 unique TCR beta nucleotide sequences was sequenced per donor, of which approximately 18% were non-productive.

From cysteine to phenylalanine, the CDR3 is 13 amino acids long. The DNA shown is the 39-base CDR3, in frame from base 1. Per the germline V gene, LGHNA is the CDR1 and YSLEER is the CDR2. Trimming removed 1 base from V and 7 bases from J, leaving 8 bases between the germline ends. In total, 666 healthy bone marrow donors made up the cohort. At the time of sampling, every cohort member was nominally healthy, though immune exposures that went unrecorded were likely present. The donor was CMV seronegative and belonged to the group of 320 or so seronegative cohort members. Each donor provided a peripheral blood sample, and peripheral blood mononuclear cells were used for TCR beta sequencing. The Qiagen DNeasy Blood Extraction Kit was used to extract genomic DNA from the blood cell samples. The library was produced with the immunoSEQ multiplex PCR assay. For the multiplex PCR, a mixture combining 60 forward primers for TCR Vbeta segments and 13 reverse primers for TCR Jbeta segments was used. The CDR3 region of rearranged TCR beta genes was amplified from genomic DNA by a multiplex PCR assay. Amplified TCR beta libraries were sequenced as 87-base-pair reads on the Illumina HiSeq System. Regarding the original processing steps: Across the 670 or so repertoires, a later analysis counted some 81 million unique TCR beta chains, roughly 11 million of which were shared by at least two donors. Raw reads were error-corrected and collapsed into unique sequences with a nearest-neighbor algorithm that merged closely related sequences to remove PCR and sequencing errors. V, D and J gene segments were assigned by aligning CDR3 sequences to IMGT reference sequences. For a sequence to be retained, a match of at least six nucleotides to both a V gene segment and a J gene segment was required. Rearrangements were called productive when the CDR3 lacked stop codons and stayed in frame with V and J; all others were non-productive. Following IMGT convention, CDR3 was defined as the stretch from the second conserved V-encoded cysteine to the conserved J-encoded phenylalanine. Sequences without an unambiguous match to a single V gene segment were excluded from the earlier analysis of approximately 560 of the donors. In an earlier analysis of approximately 500 of the donors, a V segment was called functional when productive rearrangements were above 56.7%, and segregating when the standard deviation between donors exceeded 5%. A statistical classification framework was developed to diagnose cytomegalovirus status using the catalog of TCR beta chain sequences. A later analysis assigned V and J genes by comparing TCR nucleotide sequences with IMGT/GENE-DB human TR gene sequences. The TCRdist pipeline was used in a later analysis to assign CDR3 sequences and most-parsimonious VDJ recombination scenarios. A later analysis defined each TCR beta chain by its CDR3 amino acid sequence plus V-gene family, and excluded reads lacking a unique V-gene family. A later analysis removed 500 to 600 highly shared, low-generation-probability nucleotide sequences to deal with suspected cross-contamination and a sequencing artifact. A later analysis calculated a clonal expansion index for each public chain from normalized within-repertoire ranks of inferred template counts. A later analysis computed generation probabilities with a VDJ recombination model fitted to out-of-frame rearrangements, and checked the results against IGoR. Hypergeometric tests were used in a later analysis to score TCR-TCR, TCR-HLA and TCR-CMV co-occurrence, with a repertoire-size bias correction applied to the TCR pairs. False discovery rates were estimated in a later analysis by permuting HLA or CMV assignments 20 times. In a later analysis, co-occurring TCRs were grouped using DBSCAN, and TCRdist sequence similarity was added for clustering within HLA-allele-positive subsets. Repertoires with fewer than 30,000 or more than 120,000 public chains were left out of co-occurrence clustering, as were five repertoires with anomalous nucleotide sharing. Imported from immuneACCESS, the table was reduced by TCRdb to in-frame sequences with V and J called. These copies leave out some clones; in studies compared against another copy, an unresolved V gene accounts for under half, and the cause of the remainder is not known. V, J and clone size are taken as reported in that table, and D and trimming were inferred from the DNA itself. The sample table contains 150,000 to 200,000 clones; only one count was recorded for almost 85% of them. About 0.25% of the sample is in the top ten clones.

This clone showed up just a few times. What this receptor recognizes is not known. No much larger clone is present one base from it, and per-base qualities are unavailable. General conclusions and limits of the study: Because HLA typing was missing for some donors at each locus, association tests included only the typed subset. Some IMGT-functional V segments, including TRBV6-2 and TRBV6-3, could not be distinguished by the 87-base-pair reads and were therefore excluded. A later analysis reported that several top co-occurrence clusters appeared linked to parvovirus B19, influenza, CMV and Epstein-Barr virus. The authors suggested that the approach could potentially be extended to other disease states and immunological phenotypes. In a later analysis, most CMV-associated TCR beta chains were found to appear HLA-restricted, with HLA associations seemingly driven largely by CMV exposure. Compared with the roughly 670-donor mean, donors in an Asian-associated ancestry cluster had fewer N-insertions in productive TCRs, according to a later genetic analysis. Sequencing depth was assumed to be roughly uniform across donors in the presence/absence analyses, though that assumption may not hold. The sequencing pipeline was judged likely to have produced a cluster of highly shared sequence variants as a technical artifact. Only TCR beta chains were sequenced in this cohort, and the absence of alpha or paired-chain data limited detectable features. A later analysis associated approximately 17,000 TCR beta sequences with specific HLA alleles at a false discovery rate of 0.05. Around 16 rarely observed V segments, including chromosome 9 orphons, were excluded from the earlier analysis of almost 600 of the donors because counts were too low. Compared with equally common non-associated chains, HLA-associated TCR beta chains in a later analysis were more clonally expanded and had lower generation probabilities. Correlated functional status among segregating V segments might reflect linkage disequilibrium, but an unknown experimental factor could not be ruled out. Three of the identified cytomegalovirus-associated TCR beta chains were confirmed in vitro to be specific for cytomegalovirus antigens. The study listed 170 or so TCR beta chains as associated with cytomegalovirus. In a later analysis, the rate of TCR association differed among HLA loci, with DRB1 alleles having the most associated TCRs and HLA-C alleles having the fewest. The only immune exposure information available for the cohort was CMV serostatus. In a later genetic analysis, a missense DCLRE1C variant was associated with V-gene and J-gene trimming of TCR beta chains, and the association was replicated in an independent cohort. Cytomegalovirus status was reported to be diagnosed by the classifier with high specificity and sensitivity in both the original and validation cohorts. A further reported finding was that TCR beta sequences accurately predicted the HLA-A and HLA-B alleles for most subjects in the first cohort. Most TCR sequences were seen in very few donors, while some public TCRs were found in many individuals. Strong co-occurrence of HLA alleles, especially DR and DQ, made assigning TCR associations to individual alleles difficult. In an earlier analysis of some 500 of the donors, most TCR beta V segments were observed in productive rearrangements about 87% or about 30% of the time, broadly matching IMGT annotations.

The sample taken for sequencing was PBMCs. This TCR derives from a boy aged 10-17 years in good health and CMV-seronegative. Here the chain combines TRBV4-3 and TRBJ1-5; a confident D gene designation cannot be given. In nucleotides, the sequence is TGCGCCAGCAGCCAAGGTTGGAGGCAGCCCCAGCATTTT. It is translated as CASSQGWRQPQHF.